This record concerns one TCR beta chain sequence. Its antigen is currently not known. Per-base quality was not reported, and no clone a single base away is much larger than it. The sample originates from a study of blood T cell repertoires in COVID-19 (TCRdb year 2020). Context from the whole study: Collaborator samples came from the United States, Italy and Spain and covered acute and convalescent phases of COVID-19. The prospective study material was composed of cDNA or gDNA derived from T cells, B-cell-depleted T cells, or PBMCs. The dataset comprised deeply sampled blood TCRbeta repertoires from subjects exposed to, actively infected with, or recovered from COVID-19. The repertoires were released in a freely available public database meant as a resource for research on the immune response to SARS-CoV-2. Samples came from the ongoing ImmuneRACE study (first 160 participants) plus 1,254 subjects from 6 global collaborators. The sample metadata nearly always contained a de-identified subject ID, COVID-19 status, age in years and sex. Where HLA class I and class II types were available, the types were taken from metadata supplied by the sample provider, not from assay-based typing.

General study outcomes and caveats: The quantity of clinical and demographic metadata differed by source and by participant and was supplied without curation.

Whole blood was collected in K2EDTA tubes by collaborating institutions according to the institutions' own protocols. For TCRbeta analysis, collaborator samples were shipped as frozen whole blood, as isolated PBMCs, or as DNA extracted from either sample type. The immunoSEQ Assay, a bias-controlled multiplex PCR, was used to amplify TCRbeta CDR3 regions from genomic DNA. In the authors' own workflow: The number of nucleated cells in each sample was estimated by amplification of reference gene primers within the assay. To quantify the absolute abundance of each unique TCRbeta CDR3 rearrangement, sequence reads were collapsed and filtered. For each sample, productive Simpson clonality was calculated by taking the square root of Simpson's diversity index across productive rearrangements. TCRdb took this table from immuneACCESS and kept in-frame rearrangements with V and J called. Such tables lack part of the clones; where checked against another copy, unresolved V genes explain under half of the gap, and the rest is unexplained. That table supplies the V and J calls and clone size; D and trimming were determined from the DNA. This sample is represented by some 100,000 clones; more than 75% of them were singletons. Roughly 12% of the sample is held by the ten biggest clonotypes.

The CDR3 starts with the cysteine, ends with the phenylalanine, and has 11 residues. The DNA shown is the 33-base CDR3, in frame from base 1. The germline V gene sets CDR1 to SGHAT and CDR2 to FQNNGV. Cut back by 5 bases and 5 bases, the V and J ends lie 6 bases apart. Here the chain combines TRBV11-2 and TRBJ2-5; no D segment can be confidently identified. Sequencing was carried out using peripheral blood. This receptor was obtained from a human donor in a cohort sampled during active COVID-19. The DNA sequence is as follows: TGTGCCAGCAGCCCCTTCGAGACCCAGTACTTC. Translated, it gives CASSPFETQYF.